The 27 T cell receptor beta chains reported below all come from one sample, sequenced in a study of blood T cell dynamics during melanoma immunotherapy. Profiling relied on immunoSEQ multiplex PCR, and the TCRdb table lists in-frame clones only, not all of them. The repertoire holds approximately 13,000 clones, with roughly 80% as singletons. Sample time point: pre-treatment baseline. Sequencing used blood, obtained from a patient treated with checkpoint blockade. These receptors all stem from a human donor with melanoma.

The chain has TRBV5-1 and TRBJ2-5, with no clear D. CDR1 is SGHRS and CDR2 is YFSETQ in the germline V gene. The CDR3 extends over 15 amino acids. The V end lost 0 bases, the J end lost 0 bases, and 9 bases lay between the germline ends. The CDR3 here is CASSLGANYQETQYF. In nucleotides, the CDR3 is TGCGCCAGCAGCTTGGGGGCAAACTACCAAGAGACCCAGTACTTC.

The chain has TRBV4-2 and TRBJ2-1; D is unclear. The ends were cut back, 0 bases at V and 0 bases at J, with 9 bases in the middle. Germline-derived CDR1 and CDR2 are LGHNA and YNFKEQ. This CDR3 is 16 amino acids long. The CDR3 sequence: CASSQEFLDSYNEQFF. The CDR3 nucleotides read TGTGCCAGCAGCCAAGAGTTTCTTGACTCCTACAATGAGCAGTTCTTC.

The CDR3 loop is CASSEFPPKSSGNTIYF. The CDR3 DNA is TGTGCCAGCAGTGAATTTCCGCCAAAGAGCTCTGGAAACACCATATATTTT. The rearrangement uses TRBV2 and TRBJ1-3, with D uncertain. The V end lost 2 bases, the J end lost 0 bases, and 14 bases lay between the germline ends. Germline V gene sequence: CDR1 SNHLY, CDR2 FYNNEI. This CDR3 has 17 residues.

The CDR3 protein is CASSPEGPSTYEQYF. As DNA, the CDR3 is TGTGCCAGCAGTCCCGAGGGACCGTCTACCTACGAGCAGTACTTC. The chain carries TRBV28 and TRBJ2-7; D is tentatively TRBD1 or TRBD2 (5 bases each). V was cut by 5 bases and J by 2 bases, with 16 bases left in between. The germline V gene has CDR1 MDHEN and CDR2 SYDVKM. There are 15 residues in the CDR3.

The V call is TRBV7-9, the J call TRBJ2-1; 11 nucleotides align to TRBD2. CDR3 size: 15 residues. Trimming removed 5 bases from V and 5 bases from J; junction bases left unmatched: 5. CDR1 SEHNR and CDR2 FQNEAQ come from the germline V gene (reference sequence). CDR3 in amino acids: CASSPGLADHNEQFF. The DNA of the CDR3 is TGTGCCAGCAGCCCGGGACTAGCGGACCACAATGAGCAGTTCTTC.

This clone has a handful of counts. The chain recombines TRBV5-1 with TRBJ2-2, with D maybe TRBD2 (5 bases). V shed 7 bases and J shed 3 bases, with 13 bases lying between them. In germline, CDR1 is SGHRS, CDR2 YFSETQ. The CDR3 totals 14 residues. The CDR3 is CASSRTDYTGELFF. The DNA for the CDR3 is TGCGCCAGCTCTCGGACGGACTACACCGGGGAGCTGTTTTTT.

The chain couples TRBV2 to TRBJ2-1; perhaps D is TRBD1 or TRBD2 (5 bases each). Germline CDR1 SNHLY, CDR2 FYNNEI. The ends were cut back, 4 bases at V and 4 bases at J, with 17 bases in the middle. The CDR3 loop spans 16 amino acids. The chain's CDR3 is CASSGGGPQPYNEQFF. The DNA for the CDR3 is TGTGCCAGCAGTGGTGGGGGACCCCAACCATACAATGAGCAGTTCTTC.

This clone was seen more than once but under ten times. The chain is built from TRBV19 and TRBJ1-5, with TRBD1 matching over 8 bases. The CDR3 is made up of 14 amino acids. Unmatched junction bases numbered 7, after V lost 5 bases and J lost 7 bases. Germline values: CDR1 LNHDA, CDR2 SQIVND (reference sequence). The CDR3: CASSPGQGWQPQHF. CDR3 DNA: TGTGCCAGTAGTCCAGGACAGGGATGGCAGCCCCAGCATTTT.

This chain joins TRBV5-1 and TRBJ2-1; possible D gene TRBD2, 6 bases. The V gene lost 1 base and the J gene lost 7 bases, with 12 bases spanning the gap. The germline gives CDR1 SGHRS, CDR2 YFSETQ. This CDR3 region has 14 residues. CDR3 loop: CASSLRLDGNEQFF. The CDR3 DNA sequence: TGCGCCAGCAGCTTGAGACTAGATGGGAATGAGCAGTTCTTC. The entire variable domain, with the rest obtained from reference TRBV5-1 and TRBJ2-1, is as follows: KAGVTQTPRYLIKTRGQQVTLSCSPISGHRSVSWYQQTPGQGLQFLFEYFSETQRNKGNFPGRFSGRQFSNSRSEMNVSTLELGDSALYLCASSLRLDGNEQFFGPGTRLTVL.

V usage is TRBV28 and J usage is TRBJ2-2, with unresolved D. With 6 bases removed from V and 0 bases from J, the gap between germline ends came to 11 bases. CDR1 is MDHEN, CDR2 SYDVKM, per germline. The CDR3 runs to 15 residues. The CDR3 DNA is TGTGCCAGCAGCCCCGGGCCTTCGAACACCGGGGAGCTGTTTTTT. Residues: CASSPGPSNTGELFF.

In DNA, the CDR3 is TGCGCCAGCAGCCAAGAAGGAGGTAGCACAGATACGCAGTATTTT. It yields the protein CASSQEGGSTDTQYF. V and J are TRBV4-3 and TRBJ2-3; TRBD2 is a possible D gene (5 bases). Germline CDR1 reads LGHNA; CDR2 reads YSLEER. Trimming cost V 0 bases and J 0 bases, with 7 bases left between them. The CDR3 is 15 residues long.

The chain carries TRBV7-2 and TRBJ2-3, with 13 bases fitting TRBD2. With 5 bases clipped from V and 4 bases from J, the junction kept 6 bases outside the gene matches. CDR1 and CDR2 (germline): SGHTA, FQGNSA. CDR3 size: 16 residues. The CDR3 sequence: CASSKTSGRASDTQYF. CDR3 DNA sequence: TGTGCCAGCAGCAAAACTAGCGGGAGGGCCTCAGATACGCAGTATTTT.

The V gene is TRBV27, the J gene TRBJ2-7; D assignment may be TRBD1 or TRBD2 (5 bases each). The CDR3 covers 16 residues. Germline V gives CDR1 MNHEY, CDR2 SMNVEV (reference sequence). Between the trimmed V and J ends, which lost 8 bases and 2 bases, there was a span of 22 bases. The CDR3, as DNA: TGTGCCAGCGTGGGGCCGGGGTCTCTTAGGCCCTACGAGCAGTACTTC. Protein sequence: CASVGPGSLRPYEQYF.

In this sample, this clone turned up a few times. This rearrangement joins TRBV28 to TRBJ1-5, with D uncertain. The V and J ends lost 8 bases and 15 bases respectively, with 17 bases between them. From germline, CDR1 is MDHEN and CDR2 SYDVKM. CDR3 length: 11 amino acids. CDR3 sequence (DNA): TGTGCCAGCTCGCTCGGCAGCGAGCCGCATTTT. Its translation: CASSLGSEPHF.

The chain's CDR3 is CASSLTEQGVWAGANVLTF. The CDR3 DNA reads TGTGCCAGCAGCTTAACGGAACAGGGTGTTTGGGCTGGGGCCAACGTCCTGACTTTC. The chain links TRBV7-8 to TRBJ2-6, with D perhaps matching TRBD1 (6 bases). Germline lookup yields CDR1 SGHVS and CDR2 FQNEAQ. The CDR3 spans 19 residues. Trimming took off 2 bases at V and 2 bases at J, with 19 bases between the two ends.

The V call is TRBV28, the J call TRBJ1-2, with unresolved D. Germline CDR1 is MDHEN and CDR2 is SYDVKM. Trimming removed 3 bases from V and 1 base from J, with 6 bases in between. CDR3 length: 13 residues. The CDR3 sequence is CASSLSLNYGYTF. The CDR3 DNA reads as TGTGCCAGCAGTTTGAGCCTTAACTATGGCTACACCTTC.

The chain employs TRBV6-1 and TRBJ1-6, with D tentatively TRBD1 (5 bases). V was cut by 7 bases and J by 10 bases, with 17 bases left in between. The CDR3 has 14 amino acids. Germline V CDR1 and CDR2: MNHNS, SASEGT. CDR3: CASTGDVVASPLHF. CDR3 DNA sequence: TGTGCCAGCACCGGGGACGTAGTTGCGTCACCCCTCCACTTT.

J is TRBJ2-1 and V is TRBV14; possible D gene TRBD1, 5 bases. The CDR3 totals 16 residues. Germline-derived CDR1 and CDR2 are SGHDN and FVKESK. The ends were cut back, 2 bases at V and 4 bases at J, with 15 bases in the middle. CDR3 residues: CASSQPRAGLYNEQFF. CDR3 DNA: TGTGCCAGCAGCCAACCCCGGGCAGGGCTTTACAATGAGCAGTTCTTC.

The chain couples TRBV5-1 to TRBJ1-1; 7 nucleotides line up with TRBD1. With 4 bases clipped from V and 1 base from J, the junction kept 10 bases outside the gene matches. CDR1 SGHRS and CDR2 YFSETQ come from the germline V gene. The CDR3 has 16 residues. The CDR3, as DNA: TGCGCCAGCAGCAGAATACAGGGGCTAGGGAACACTGAAGCTTTCTTT. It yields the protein CASSRIQGLGNTEAFF. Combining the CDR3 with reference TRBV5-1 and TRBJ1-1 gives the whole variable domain KAGVTQTPRYLIKTRGQQVTLSCSPISGHRSVSWYQQTPGQGLQFLFEYFSETQRNKGNFPGRFSGRQFSNSRSEMNVSTLELGDSALYLCASSRIQGLGNTEAFFGQGTRLTVV.

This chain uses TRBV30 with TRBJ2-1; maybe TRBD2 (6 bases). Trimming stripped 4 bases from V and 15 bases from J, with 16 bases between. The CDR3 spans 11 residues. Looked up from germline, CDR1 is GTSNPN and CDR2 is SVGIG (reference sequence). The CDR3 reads CAWILAGSPFF. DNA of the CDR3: TGTGCCTGGATTTTGGCGGGAAGCCCGTTCTTC.

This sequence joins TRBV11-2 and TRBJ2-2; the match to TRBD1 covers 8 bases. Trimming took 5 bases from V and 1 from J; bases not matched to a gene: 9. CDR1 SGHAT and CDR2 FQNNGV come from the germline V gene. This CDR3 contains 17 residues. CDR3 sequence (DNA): TGTGCCAGCAGCCCCCGAACCGGGACAGGGAACACCGGGGAGCTGTTTTTT. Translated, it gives CASSPRTGTGNTGELFF.

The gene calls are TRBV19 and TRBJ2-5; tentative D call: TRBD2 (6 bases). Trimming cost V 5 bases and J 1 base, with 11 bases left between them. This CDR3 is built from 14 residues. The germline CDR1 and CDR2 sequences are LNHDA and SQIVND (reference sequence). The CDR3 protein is CASSQAGVQETQYF. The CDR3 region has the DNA TGTGCCAGTAGTCAAGCGGGCGTCCAAGAGACCCAGTACTTC.

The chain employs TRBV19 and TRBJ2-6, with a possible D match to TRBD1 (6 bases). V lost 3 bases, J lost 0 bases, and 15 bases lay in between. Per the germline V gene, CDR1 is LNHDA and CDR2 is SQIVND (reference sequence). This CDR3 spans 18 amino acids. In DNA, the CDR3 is TGTGCCAGTAGTATCACGGACAGTGACTTCTCTGGGGCCAACGTCCTGACTTTC. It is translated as CASSITDSDFSGANVLTF. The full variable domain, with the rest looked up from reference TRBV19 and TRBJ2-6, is DGGITQSPKYLFRKEGQNVTLSCEQNLNHDAMYWYRQDPGQGLRLIYYSQIVNDFQKGDIAEGYSVSREKKESFPLTVTSAQKNPTAFYLCASSITDSDFSGANVLTFGAGSRLTVL.

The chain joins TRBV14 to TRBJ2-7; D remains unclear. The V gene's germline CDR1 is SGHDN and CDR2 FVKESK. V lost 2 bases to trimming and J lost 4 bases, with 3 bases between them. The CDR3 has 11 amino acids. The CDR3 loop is CASSQRYEQYF. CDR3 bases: TGTGCCAGCAGCCAACGATACGAGCAGTACTTC.

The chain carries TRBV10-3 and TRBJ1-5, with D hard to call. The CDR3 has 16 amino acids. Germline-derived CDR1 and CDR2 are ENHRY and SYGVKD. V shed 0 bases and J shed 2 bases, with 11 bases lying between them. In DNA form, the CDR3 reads TGTGCCATCAGTGAGTCAGGCTCACAAGGCAATCAGCCCCAGCATTTT. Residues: CAISESGSQGNQPQHF.

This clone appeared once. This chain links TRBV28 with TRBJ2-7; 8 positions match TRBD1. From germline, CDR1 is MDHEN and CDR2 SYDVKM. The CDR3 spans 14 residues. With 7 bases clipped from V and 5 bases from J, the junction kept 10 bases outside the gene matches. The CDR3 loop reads CASTSQGVPHEQYF. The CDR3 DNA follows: TGTGCCAGCACCTCACAGGGGGTTCCCCACGAGCAGTACTTC.

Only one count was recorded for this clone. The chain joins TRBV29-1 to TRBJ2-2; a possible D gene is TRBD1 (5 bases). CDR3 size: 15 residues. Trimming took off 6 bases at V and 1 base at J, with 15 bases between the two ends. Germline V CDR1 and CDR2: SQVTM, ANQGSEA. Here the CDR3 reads CSVGDRKRNTGELFF. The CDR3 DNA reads TGCAGCGTGGGTGACAGAAAGAGGAACACCGGGGAGCTGTTTTTT.